The rows below give T cell receptor beta chains drawn from one sample of a study of T cells after yellow fever vaccination. Using its own MiXCR run on the 5' RACE reads, TCRdb lists one record per CDR3 protein. The sample contains around 140,000 distinct CDR3 sequences, about 6.9% of which appear only once. The starting material was CD4+ T cells sorted from PBMCs, obtained 10 days after the yellow fever booster vaccination. The source is a man between 25 and 39 years old who received the YFV17D yellow fever vaccine. Each CDR3 is given with its conserved first and last residue. The D gene is left open where the match is weak.

.	TRBV7-2	TRBJ2-1	CASSLVSGGGPNEQFF
TRBD2	TRBV20-1	TRBJ2-4	CSASSGTRENIQYF
.	TRBV6-5	TRBJ2-1	CATGGLLNNEQFF
TRBD2	TRBV5-1	TRBJ2-1	CASSLGLAGGPGEQFF
TRBD1	TRBV20-1	TRBJ2-1	CSARDRGRGGEQFF
.	TRBV29-1	TRBJ1-5	CSVGDSNQPQHF
TRBD1	TRBV7-9	TRBJ2-1	CASSWGTDWWFF
.	TRBV20-1	TRBJ2-3	CSASPRVSGGTDTQYF
.	TRBV6-5	TRBJ2-2	CASSYYPGSELFF
.	TRBV7-2	TRBJ2-1	CASSLTSHNEQFF
.	TRBV6-5	TRBJ1-2	CASRALLSGLYYTF
TRBD2	TRBV3-1	TRBJ2-5	CASSQDPLAGKETQYF
.	TRBV5-5	TRBJ1-2	CASSSPRARNYGYTF
.	TRBV7-2	TRBJ2-3	CASSSGVNTQYF
.	TRBV12-3/TRBV12-4	TRBJ1-5	CASSRGTGLNQPQHF
TRBD1	TRBV12-3/TRBV12-4	TRBJ1-1	CASRNRGGTEAFF
.	TRBV7-6	TRBJ1-2	CASSDTGLSGYTF
.	TRBV7-2	TRBJ2-1	CATASDPASSYNEQFF
.	TRBV18	TRBJ2-1	CASSPGHQTYNEQFF
.	TRBV2	TRBJ2-2	CASSGRTGGRGPNTGELFF
.	TRBV12-3/TRBV12-4	TRBJ1-1	CASSPQGRAEAFF
.	TRBV5-1	TRBJ1-2	CASSLAVQYGYTF
.	TRBV7-2	TRBJ2-3	CASSHSLVDTQYF
.	TRBV29-1	TRBJ2-1	CSVEGTSSFYNEQFF
TRBD2	TRBV12-3/TRBV12-4	TRBJ2-5	CASSPGLAGPAETQYF
TRBD1	TRBV20-1	TRBJ2-1	CSARDPGQLKNEQFF
TRBD1	TRBV9	TRBJ2-5	CASSLLQGVQETQYF